Included here is one T cell receptor (beta chain) sequence, with context. Source study methods: Quantification of nucleated cells was approximated via reference gene primer amplification. TCRdb's table, derived via immunoSEQ multiplex PCR, lists solely in-frame clones and lacks some. That table supplies the V and J calls and clone size; D and trimming were determined from the DNA. The sample has 40,000 to 45,000 clones; 85% to 95% are singletons. Trimming removed 4 bases at V and 0 bases at J, with 13 bases between. The CDR3 length is 15 residues. Germline V lookup: CDR1 MRHNA, CDR2 SNTAGT. The data originate from a study of blood T cell repertoires in COVID-19. The overall study: Sites in the United States, Italy and Spain provided acute and convalescent COVID-19 samples. PBMCs, B-cell-depleted T cells, or T cells were the source of the cDNA or gDNA that made up the material.

Sequenced input: peripheral blood. This clonotype was obtained from a human donor in a cohort sampled during active COVID-19. The chain joins TRBV6-4 to TRBJ2-7; a possible D gene is TRBD2 (6 bases). Written as DNA, the CDR3 is TGTGCCAGCAGTGTCTCCCGGGAGACCTCCTACGAGCAGTACTTC. Its translation is CASSVSRETSYEQYF.